These 18 T cell receptor beta chains came from one sample sequenced in a study of CD8 T cells in ankylosing spondylitis. A single record per CDR3 protein comes from TCRdb applying MiXCR to the 5' RACE reads. This table holds approximately 300,000 distinct CDR3 sequences, less than 25% found once. The specimen was blood, either unsorted or a sorted T cell fraction (not recorded which). The origin of the receptors is a female donor with ankylosing spondylitis or in good health (not recorded which).

The chain links TRBV7-8 to TRBJ1-6; D gene uncertain. V was clipped by 1 base and J by 10 bases, with 11 bases between them. Germline V gives CDR1 SGHVS, CDR2 FQNEAQ. The CDR3 is 14 residues long. DNA for the CDR3: TGTGCCAGCAGCTTAGGGCGGTCTATCTCACCCCTCCACTTT. Translating it yields CASSLGRSISPLHF.

V gene TRBV28 combines with J gene TRBJ2-1, with TRBD1 as a possible D gene (5 bases). Trimming stripped 4 bases from V and 7 bases from J, with 14 bases between. Germline loops: CDR1 MDHEN, CDR2 SYDVKM. This CDR3 region has 14 residues. The CDR3 is CASSSTVLRNEQFF. The CDR3 DNA is TGTGCCAGCAGTTCGACAGTACTCCGGAATGAGCAGTTCTTC.

The rearrangement uses TRBV9 and TRBJ2-1; 9 bases fit TRBD2. The CDR3 loop spans 17 amino acids. Trimming removed 3 bases from V and 4 bases from J; junction bases left unmatched: 11. Germline V CDR1 and CDR2: SGDLS, YYNGEE. CDR3 sequence reads: CASSARGAGGPYNEQFF. The CDR3 DNA reads TGTGCCAGCAGCGCCCGGGGAGCGGGGGGCCCTTACAATGAGCAGTTCTTC.

This clonotype was seen a few times. The chain has TRBV5-8 and TRBJ1-2; weak D call: TRBD1 (6 bases). This CDR3 region has 13 residues. Germline V gene data show CDR1 as SGHTS and CDR2 as YDEGEE. Trimming removed 4 bases at V and 4 bases at J, with 11 bases between. The CDR3 DNA follows: TGTGCCAGCAGCCACGGACAGACCTATGGCTACACCTTC. Translating gives CASSHGQTYGYTF.

V usage is TRBV7-2 and J usage is TRBJ1-5; the D is unclear. Trimming took off 4 bases at V and 6 bases at J, with 16 bases between the two ends. The germline CDR1 and CDR2 sequences are SGHTA and FQGNSA. This CDR3 region has 15 residues. The DNA of the CDR3 is TGTGCCAGCAGCTGGGGATTGTCCCCCGGTCAGCCCCAGCATTTT. It is translated as CASSWGLSPGQPQHF.

This clonotype appeared a few times. The chain employs TRBV11-2 and TRBJ1-2; D not certain. This CDR3 has 15 amino acids. Germline V gene data show CDR1 as SGHAT and CDR2 as FQNNGV. Trimming shortened V by 0 bases and J by 2 bases, and 10 bases separated the two germline ends. DNA of the CDR3: TGTGCCAGCAGCTTAGATGCCCCCGTAAACTATGGCTACACCTTC. It translates to CASSLDAPVNYGYTF.

This chain links TRBV7-8 with TRBJ2-5; 9 bases map to TRBD2. Germline V CDR1 and CDR2: SGHVS, FQNEAQ. The V gene end was trimmed by 5 bases and the J gene end by 5 bases; junction bases not matched to a gene: 9. This CDR3 spans 15 amino acids. CDR3 nucleotide sequence: TGTGCCAGCAGCCCCCGTTTAGCGGGAGAGGAGACCCAGTACTTC. Amino acids: CASSPRLAGEETQYF.

This rearrangement joins TRBV5-1 to TRBJ1-5; 8 nucleotides agree with TRBD1. Germline V gives CDR1 SGHRS, CDR2 YFSETQ. V gave up 4 bases and J gave up 9 bases; unmatched junction bases: 9. This CDR3 has 14 residues. DNA of the CDR3: TGCGCCAGCAGCCAGGGACAGGCCACATGGCCCCAGCATTTT. Amino acids: CASSQGQATWPQHF.

This clonotype showed up many times. The J gene is TRBJ1-4, the V gene TRBV20-1; unclear D gene. The CDR3 totals 13 residues. Germline V gene sequence: CDR1 DFQATT, CDR2 SNEGSKA (reference sequence). The V gene lost 0 bases and the J gene lost 8 bases, with 10 bases spanning the gap. The CDR3 spells CSAREGNPEKLFF. The CDR3 DNA reads as TGCAGTGCTAGAGAGGGCAACCCGGAAAAACTGTTTTTT.

V usage is TRBV12-3 or TRBV12-4 and J usage is TRBJ2-1; weak D call: TRBD2 (5 bases). V lost 1 base and J 9 bases, leaving 7 bases between the germline ends. This CDR3 spans 12 amino acids. The CDR3 loop is CASSLGEFEQFF. In DNA form, the CDR3 reads TGTGCCAGCAGTTTAGGGGAGTTTGAGCAGTTCTTC.

This clonotype was found a few times. V usage is TRBV6-1 and J usage is TRBJ2-2, with TRBD1 as a possible D gene (5 bases). The V end lost 9 bases, the J end lost 2 bases, and 10 bases lay between the germline ends. There are 13 residues in the CDR3. Per the germline V gene, CDR1 is MNHNS and CDR2 is SASEGT. CDR3 sequence reads: CASRTLNTGELFF. The CDR3 DNA follows: TGTGCCAGTCGGACATTAAACACCGGGGAGCTGTTTTTT.

This chain links TRBV29-1 with TRBJ2-7; D possibly corresponds to TRBD2 (6 bases). There are 11 residues in the CDR3. Per the germline V gene, CDR1 is SQVTM and CDR2 is ANQGSEA. With 7 bases removed from V and 4 bases from J, the gap between germline ends came to 11 bases. CDR3 residues: CSAGLPYEQYF. Here the CDR3 DNA reads TGCAGCGCCGGACTACCTTACGAGCAGTACTTC.

The CDR3 loop is CASSFMRAIDEQFF. CDR3 coding DNA: TGTGCCAGCAGTTTTATGAGAGCGATCGATGAGCAGTTCTTC. The V call is TRBV27, the J call TRBJ2-1, with D hard to call. Per the germline V gene, CDR1 is MNHEY and CDR2 is SMNVEV (reference sequence). The CDR3 length is 14 residues. V lost 3 bases and J lost 8, with 14 bases in between.

This clonotype appeared many times. The chain links TRBV29-1 to TRBJ2-5; perhaps TRBD2 as D (7 bases). Germline values: CDR1 SQVTM, CDR2 ANQGSEA. V was cut by 6 bases and J by 2 bases, with 16 bases left in between. The length of the CDR3 is 14 residues. CDR3 nucleotide sequence: TGCAGCGTCTGGGGGGGGCCTGGGCAAGAGACCCAGTACTTC. Amino acids: CSVWGGPGQETQYF. Drawing the rest from reference TRBV29-1 and TRBJ2-5, the complete variable domain is SAVISQKPSRDICQRGTSLTIQCQVDSQVTMMFWYRQQPGQSLTLIATANQGSEATYESGFVIDKFPISRPNLTFSTLTVSNMSPEDSSIYLCSVWGGPGQETQYFGPGTRLLVL.

This clonotype was counted many times. The chain uses TRBV20-1 and TRBJ1-6; possibly TRBD1 for D (5 bases). CDR1 and CDR2 (germline): DFQATT, SNEGSKA (reference sequence). V was cut by 7 bases and J by 5 bases, with 15 bases left in between. The CDR3 runs 14 residues. The CDR3 spells CSVTTENNNSPLHF. The CDR3 DNA reads as TGCAGTGTCACGACAGAGAACAATAATTCACCCCTCCACTTT.

The chain couples TRBV6-2 or TRBV6-3 to TRBJ1-1; no clear D gene. CDR3 size: 16 residues. Trimming took 0 bases from V and 4 from J, leaving 15 bases between them. CDR1 and CDR2 (germline): MNHEY, SVGEGT. As DNA, the CDR3 is TGTGCCAGCAGTTACTCGATCGGTCGGGCAGGCACTGAAGCTTTCTTT. Translating gives CASSYSIGRAGTEAFF.

In its sample, this clonotype was seen many times. The chain combines TRBV15 with TRBJ2-1; D uncertain. Per the germline V gene, CDR1 is LNHNV and CDR2 is YYDKDF (reference sequence). This CDR3 is built from 15 residues. V shed 2 bases and J shed 4 bases, with 12 bases lying between them. For the CDR3, the DNA is TGTGCCACCAGCAGATCCCGCCGGGCATACAATGAGCAGTTCTTC. Encoded protein: CATSRSRRAYNEQFF.

This clonotype was detected a few times. The chain employs TRBV10-3 and TRBJ2-5; D is possibly TRBD1 (5 bases). CDR1 is ENHRY, CDR2 SYGVKD, per germline. V shed 5 bases and J shed 7 bases, with 11 bases lying between them. This CDR3 has 12 residues. The CDR3, as DNA: TGTGCCATCAGTTTAGACAGAGGGACCCAGTACTTC. As protein: CAISLDRGTQYF.